Described below is a single T cell receptor (beta chain) sequence and its context. This clonotype has just a few counts. Its binding antigen is unknown. One base away there is no much larger clone; base qualities are not given. The source of the sample is a study of blood T cells in healthy people across ages (dated by TCRdb to about 2015). Context from the whole study: Template switching captured roughly one uniquely barcoded TCR beta cDNA molecule per two T cells in model experiments. Age-related changes in TCR beta repertoire diversity were measured in the study by deep sequencing normalized with unique cDNA molecular identifiers. The donors were divided into four age groups: young (average about 15 years), middle-aged (almost 40), aged (about 60) and long-lived (about 84). To avoid experimental bias, donors of different ages were spread randomly across the sequencing lanes. Two additional independent replicas of 1 million unique cDNA reads from the same blood draw were analyzed for two donors (one aged 18 to 30 and one aged 80 or older).

The CDR3 numbers 13 residues from cysteine through phenylalanine. Of the read, only the CDR3 DNA is kept; its 39 bases are in frame from base 1. Taken from the germline V gene (reference sequence), the CDR1 and CDR2 loops are DFQATT and SNEGSKA. V is pruned by 3 bases and J by 4 bases, leaving 4 bases of the junction without a gene match. Broad study findings and their caveats: Observed TCR beta diversity correlated strongly with the percentage of naive T cells measured by flow cytometry. Compared with the aged group, the long-lived group had more naive CD4+ T cells, fewer expanded clones and increased TCR diversity, a pattern suggesting age selection. Estimates of total diversity based on one million sequenced T cells were regarded as lower bounds and as underestimates. As age increased, observed TCR beta diversity per million T cells dropped in a roughly linear way, and a significant reduction was already evident by age roughly 40. Because donor CMV infection status was unknown, age-related changes in expanded clonotypes were potentially confounded. Because profiling used bulk unsorted PBMCs, naive and antigen-experienced compartments could not be compared conclusively.

The library was generated by 5' RACE. The data were produced on an Illumina HiSeq 2500. The second PCR ran for roughly 7 to 11 cycles and used a J-beta primer mix along with a sample-barcoded 5' primer. A template-switch 5' adaptor carrying 12 random nucleotides introduced a unique molecular identifier onto each TCR beta cDNA molecule. Each sample yielded at least 3 million CDR3-containing paired-end reads. All of the RNA was converted into first-strand cDNA using the Mint cDNA synthesis kit, with a TRBC-specific oligonucleotide serving as the primer. Following uracil-DNA glycosylase treatment, all cDNA underwent a first 18-cycle PCR with the universal primers M1SS and BC2_uni_R. Processing in the source paper ran as follows. For normalization, 1 million high-quality reads were randomly selected from each sample, with every read carrying a distinct molecular identifier. Instead of being binned into consensus sequences, reads that shared molecular identifiers were thrown out. CDR3 identification, clonotype clustering and error correction used MiTCR with a Q25 quality threshold and the strictest error-elimination algorithm. A nonparametric unseen species model with Euler transformation was used to estimate a lower bound on total TCR beta diversity. TCRdb trimmed public reads at Q25 via fastp, called clones via MiXCR and kept in-frame beta chains. Rows with a matching CDR3 protein are joined into one entry that keeps the most common DNA and genes. TCRdb's processing, not the study's, gives the V and J calls here. Recorded for this sample are fewer than 900,000 distinct CDR3 sequences; 43% of them occurred a single time. The top ten clones comprise about 20% of the sample.

The roughly 39 donors, aged roughly 6 to 100 years, were systemically healthy Caucasian individuals from Russia. Each donor gave 8 to 10 milliliters of peripheral blood, drawn into EDTA-treated Vacutainer tubes. Ficoll-Paque density-gradient centrifugation was used to isolate PBMCs, with at least 7 million per sample. Trizol reagent was used to extract total RNA from the PBMCs, yielding at least 6 micrograms per sample. For every donor, flow cytometry on a PBMC aliquot measured the percentage of naive CD45RAhigh/CD27high T cells. Recombination linked TRBV20-1 to TRBJ2-7; the central 9 bases match TRBD2. This TCR came from a woman aged 60-70 years in good health. The sequenced sample consisted of blood. Here is the DNA: TGCAGTGCTAGCCTAGCGGGGCCTTACGAGCAGTACTTC. Protein translation: CSASLAGPYEQYF.